This TCR beta chain was obtained from a study of blood T cell repertoires in COVID-19. Across the whole study: Acute and convalescent COVID-19 specimens originated in the United States, Italy and Spain. The analysed material was cDNA or gDNA that came from T cells, B-cell-depleted T cells, or PBMCs.

The CDR3 covers 15 residues. Germline CDR1 is MDHEN and CDR2 is SYDVKM. V was cut by 7 bases and J by 1 base, with 14 bases left in between. Original handling: Cell counts per sample came from amplifying reference gene primers. The repertoire was sequenced with immunoSEQ multiplex PCR; TCRdb's copy has only in-frame clones and lacks some. V and J calls and clone size are copied from that table; D and trimming were computed from the DNA. The data contain approximately 100,000 clones, roughly 92% of them singletons. Material: peripheral blood. This chain uses TRBV28 with TRBJ1-5, with a possible D match to TRBD1 (5 bases). This TCR was recovered from a man aged 50 to 60 with active COVID-19. The CDR3 reads CASTQGGRSNQPQHF. The CDR3 DNA follows: TGTGCCAGCACCCAGGGAGGTCGGAGCAATCAGCCCCAGCATTTT. Full variable domain (missing parts from reference TRBV28 and TRBJ1-5): DVKVTQSSRYLVKRTGEKVFLECVQDMDHENMFWYRQDPGLGLRLIYFSYDVKMKEKGDIPEGYSVSREKKERFSLILESASTNQTSMYLCASTQGGRSNQPQHFGDGTRLSIL.